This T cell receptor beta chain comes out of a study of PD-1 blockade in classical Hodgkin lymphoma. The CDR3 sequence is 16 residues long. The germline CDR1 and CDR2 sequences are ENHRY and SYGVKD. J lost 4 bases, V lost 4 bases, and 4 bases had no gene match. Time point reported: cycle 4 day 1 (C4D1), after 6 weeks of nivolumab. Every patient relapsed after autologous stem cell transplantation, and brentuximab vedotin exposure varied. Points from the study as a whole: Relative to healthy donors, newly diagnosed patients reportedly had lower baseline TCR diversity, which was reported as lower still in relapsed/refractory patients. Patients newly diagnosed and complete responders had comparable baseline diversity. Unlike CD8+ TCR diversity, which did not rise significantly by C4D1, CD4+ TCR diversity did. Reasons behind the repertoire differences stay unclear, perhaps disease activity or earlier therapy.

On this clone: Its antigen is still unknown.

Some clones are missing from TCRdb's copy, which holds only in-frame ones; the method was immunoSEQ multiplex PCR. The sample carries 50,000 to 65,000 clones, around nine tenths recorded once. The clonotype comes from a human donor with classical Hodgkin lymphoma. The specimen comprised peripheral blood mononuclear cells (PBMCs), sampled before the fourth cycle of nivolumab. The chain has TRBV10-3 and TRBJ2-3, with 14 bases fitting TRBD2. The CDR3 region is CAISGTSGGSPDTQYF. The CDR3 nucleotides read TGTGCCATCAGTGGGACTAGCGGGGGGTCGCCAGATACGCAGTATTTT.